The entry below describes one T cell receptor beta chain. Its cognate antigen is unknown. This specimen comes from a study of PD-1 blockade in classical Hodgkin lymphoma. Findings and caveats of the study: Complete responders matched newly diagnosed patients in baseline diversity. TCR diversity in CD4+, not CD8+, cells rose significantly by C4D1. Newly diagnosed patients were reported to start with lower TCR diversity than healthy donors.

Each and every patient relapsed after autologous stem cell transplantation, and patients got differing brentuximab vedotin exposure. Profiling relied on immunoSEQ multiplex PCR, and the TCRdb table lists in-frame clones only, not all of them. The top ten clones hold 3.5% to 5% of a sample with about 17,000 clones, around 75% of them seen once. The source is a human donor with classical Hodgkin lymphoma. The sample consisted of peripheral blood mononuclear cells (PBMCs), taken at baseline.

This CDR3 is CASSLAVGISNQPQHF. DNA for the CDR3: TGTGCCAGCAGCTTAGCGGTTGGAATTAGCAATCAGCCCCAGCATTTT. The chain uses TRBV7-6 and TRBJ1-5; no clear D. Germline CDR1 reads SGHVS; CDR2 reads FNYEAQ. CDR3 size: 16 residues. Trimming left V 0 bases short and J 0 bases short, with 9 bases between.